The sample holds a few counts of the clone carrying this T cell receptor beta chain. What it binds is not known. Sequencing was performed with immunoSEQ multiplex PCR; in TCRdb, only in-frame clones are kept and a portion is missing. This sample has over 150,000 clones, with 85% to 90% found just once. This specimen comes from a study of T cell responses to AZD1222 COVID-19 vaccine. Study-wide points: Baseline antibody screening turned up just a handful of seropositive AZD1222 recipients. Most donors were white British and more were female, and clonal diversity was possibly underestimated. The study reported that nearly half of spike-specific TCRs target unmutated variant regions.

Between the trimmed V and J ends, which lost 3 bases and 10 bases, there was a span of 10 bases. This CDR3 contains 13 residues. Germline values: CDR1 LGHDT, CDR2 YNNKEL (reference sequence). This clonotype was obtained from an adult in good health. The chain carries TRBV3-1 (or the pseudogene TRBV3-2) and TRBJ1-6; D is unclear. The sequencing used peripheral blood, collected on day 0 of AZD1222 vaccination. The CDR3 DNA reads TGTGCCAGCAGCCAGGGTTCCCAATCACCCCTCCACTTT. Amino acid sequence: CASSQGSQSPLHF.